This is a list of T cell receptor beta chains from one sample in a study of CD8+CD57+ T cells in acquired aplastic anemia. TCRdb passed the reads through MiXCR, listing each CDR3 protein once. The sample has approximately 99,000 distinct CDR3 sequences, roughly 51% seen once. The sequenced sample was sorted CD4+, CD8+, or CD8+CD57+ T cells (not recorded which) from PBMCs. These TCRs come from a human donor in good health, serving as a control. Both conserved end residues are part of each CDR3. Where a row states a size, it is once, few, many or the class of an expanded clone; other rows omit it.

j_call	v_call	clone_size	cdr3_aa
TRBJ2-1	TRBV5-6	many	CASSGEGQGSDEQFF
TRBJ2-1	TRBV19	NA	CASSILGNEQFF
TRBJ1-6	TRBV10-3	NA	CAISASNDNSPLHF
TRBJ2-1	TRBV29-1	NA	CSVSGDAYNEQFF
TRBJ2-1	TRBV4-2	once	CASSPSAGLINEQFF
NA	TRBV24-1	NA	CATSGLGVEQYF
TRBJ2-3	TRBV5-1	NA	CASSLIAGSDTQYF
TRBJ2-2	TRBV30	few	CAWSKTVAGELFF
TRBJ1-1	TRBV30	many	CAWSPGQGLTPAFF
TRBJ1-4	TRBV27	NA	CASSEGEGIERLFF
TRBJ1-2	TRBV4-2	NA	CASSQEARNYGYTF
TRBJ2-1	TRBV24-1	few	CATSDFTAGDNNEQFF
TRBJ2-7	TRBV7-2	NA	CASSLAGGVDEQYF
TRBJ2-7	TRBV10-3	few	CAISEWRGSSYEQYF
TRBJ2-3	TRBV4-1	many	CASSQGGILSTDTQYF
TRBJ1-2	TRBV25-1	few	CASSEHGGKDGYTF
TRBJ2-5	TRBV9	many	CASSTLDSAQYF
TRBJ1-1	TRBV2	NA	CASIPMNTEAFF
TRBJ1-2	TRBV7-3	NA	CASSQDRFYGYTF
TRBJ1-1	TRBV29-1	many	CSVWTYEAFF
TRBJ1-5	TRBV25-1	many	CASSEGVWNQPQHF
TRBJ2-1	TRBV12-3/TRBV12-4	NA	CASSLANNEQFF
TRBJ2-1	TRBV4-2	NA	CASSQEGGASSYNEQFF
TRBJ1-6	TRBV7-2	NA	CASSLATGAGGESLHF
TRBJ2-7	TRBV19	NA	CASSFPGGKEQYF
TRBJ2-4	TRBV4-1	NA	CASSRRFSLGGSLAKNIQYF
TRBJ2-1	TRBV29-1	NA	CSVEWLSYNEQFF
TRBJ1-6	TRBV2	NA	CASETDINSPLHF
TRBJ2-7	TRBV24-1	few	CATLNYHHSYEQYF
TRBJ1-6	TRBV20-1	many	CSARHQGANSPLHF
TRBJ2-7	TRBV9	NA	CASSVGDSGEQYF
TRBJ1-1	TRBV20-1	NA	CSARAWDRGVDTEAFF
TRBJ2-5	TRBV2	NA	CASTTLAGPQETQYF
TRBJ2-7	TRBV5-1	many	CASSRGRQGGFFEQYF
TRBJ2-7	TRBV25-1	many	CASTPGAGVSYEQYF
TRBJ1-6	TRBV6-1	NA	CASTPGTGVTSPLHF
TRBJ2-1	TRBV7-8	NA	CASSFALIVGGHEQFF
TRBJ2-7	TRBV6-5	few	CASSYGTPRDEQYF
TRBJ1-1	TRBV20-1	NA	CSAPRTDTEAFF
TRBJ1-2	TRBV15	NA	CATSRQGEDYGYTF
TRBJ2-1	TRBV29-1	NA	CSASGGFSYNEQFF
TRBJ1-6	TRBV5-1	NA	CASYGTGRSPLHF
TRBJ2-1	TRBV5-1	NA	CASSHGTSGGPTDEQFF
TRBJ2-5	TRBV19	once	CASSIDRVQTQYF
TRBJ2-7	TRBV20-1	NA	CSARDKRQGARAYEQYF
TRBJ1-2	TRBV3-1	many	CASSPGQKSYGYTF
TRBJ1-2	TRBV19	NA	CASSTRRGQNYGYTF
TRBJ2-1	TRBV20-1	NA	CSAPLQGYNEQFF
TRBJ2-7	TRBV4-3	few	CASSRTSGAYEQYF
TRBJ2-5	TRBV20-1	NA	CSASSGRKETQYF